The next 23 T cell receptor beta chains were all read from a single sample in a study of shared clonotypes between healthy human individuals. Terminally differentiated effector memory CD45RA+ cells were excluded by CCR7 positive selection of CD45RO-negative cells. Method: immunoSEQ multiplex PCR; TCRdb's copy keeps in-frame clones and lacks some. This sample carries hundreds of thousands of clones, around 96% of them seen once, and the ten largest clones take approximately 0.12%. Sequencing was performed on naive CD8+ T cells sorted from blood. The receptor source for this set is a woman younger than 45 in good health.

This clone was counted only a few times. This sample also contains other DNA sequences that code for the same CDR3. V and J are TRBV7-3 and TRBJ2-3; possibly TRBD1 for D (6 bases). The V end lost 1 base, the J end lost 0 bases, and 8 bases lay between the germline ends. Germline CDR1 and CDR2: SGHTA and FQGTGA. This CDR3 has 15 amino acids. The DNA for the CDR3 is TGTGCCAGCAGCTTAAGTACAGGGAGCACAGATACGCAGTATTTT. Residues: CASSLSTGSTDTQYF.

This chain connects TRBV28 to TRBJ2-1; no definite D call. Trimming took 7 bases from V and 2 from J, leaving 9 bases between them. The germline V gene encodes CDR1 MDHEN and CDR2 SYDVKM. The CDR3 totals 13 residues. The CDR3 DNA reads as TGTGCCAGCACCCCAGGTGCCTACAATGAGCAGTTCTTC. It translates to CASTPGAYNEQFF.

The chain's CDR3 is CASTASRGPTYEQYF. The CDR3 bases are TGTGCCAGCACCGCCAGCCGGGGGCCGACCTACGAGCAGTACTTC. The rearrangement links TRBV7-8 to TRBJ2-7; D possibly uses TRBD1 or TRBD2 (6 bases each). Germline V lookup: CDR1 SGHVS, CDR2 FQNEAQ. V dropped 7 bases and J dropped 2 bases, with 18 bases sitting between them. The length of the CDR3 is 15 residues.

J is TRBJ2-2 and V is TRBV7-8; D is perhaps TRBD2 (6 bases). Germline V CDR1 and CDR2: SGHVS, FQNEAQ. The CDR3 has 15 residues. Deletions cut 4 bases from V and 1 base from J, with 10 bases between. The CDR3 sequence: CASSSGRENTGELFF. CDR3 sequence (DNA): TGTGCCAGCAGCTCAGGGCGGGAGAACACCGGGGAGCTGTTTTTT.

The DNA of the CDR3 is TGTGCCAGCAGTTTAGGGACAAGATCTAGCACAGATACGCAGTATTTT. Amino acids: CASSLGTRSSTDTQYF. The V call is TRBV27, the J call TRBJ2-3, with D perhaps TRBD1 (6 bases). This CDR3 comprises 16 residues. Germline assignment: CDR1 MNHEY and CDR2 SMNVEV (reference sequence). The V and J ends lost 2 bases and 0 bases respectively, with 12 bases between them.

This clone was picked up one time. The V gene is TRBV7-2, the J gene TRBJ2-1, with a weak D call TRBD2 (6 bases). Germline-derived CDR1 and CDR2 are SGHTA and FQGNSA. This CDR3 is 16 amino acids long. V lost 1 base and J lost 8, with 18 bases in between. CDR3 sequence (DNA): TGTGCCAGCAGCTTAGATATGTGGGAGGCTACAGATGAGCAGTTCTTC. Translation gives CASSLDMWEATDEQFF.

CDR3 sequence: CASSLRPVPYQETQYF. The DNA for the CDR3 is TGTGCCAGCAGCCTTAGACCGGTACCGTACCAAGAGACCCAGTACTTC. This chain connects TRBV7-9 to TRBJ2-5; the D is unclear. This CDR3 spans 16 amino acids. In germline, CDR1 is SEHNR, CDR2 FQNEAQ (reference sequence). V was shortened by 5 bases and J by 0 bases, with 16 bases between the two germline ends.

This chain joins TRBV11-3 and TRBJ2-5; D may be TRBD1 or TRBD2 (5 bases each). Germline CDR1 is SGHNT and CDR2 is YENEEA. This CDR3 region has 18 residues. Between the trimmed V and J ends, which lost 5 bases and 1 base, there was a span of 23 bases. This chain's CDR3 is CASSPGPGREYFQETQYF. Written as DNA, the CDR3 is TGTGCCAGCAGCCCGGGGCCGGGAAGGGAGTACTTCCAAGAGACCCAGTACTTC.

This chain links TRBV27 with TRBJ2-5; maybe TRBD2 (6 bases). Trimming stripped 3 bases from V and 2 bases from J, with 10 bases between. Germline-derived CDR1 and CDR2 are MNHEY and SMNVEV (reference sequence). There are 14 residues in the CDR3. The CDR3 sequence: CASSFVGLQETQYF. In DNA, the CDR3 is TGTGCCAGCAGTTTCGTGGGACTTCAAGAGACCCAGTACTTC.

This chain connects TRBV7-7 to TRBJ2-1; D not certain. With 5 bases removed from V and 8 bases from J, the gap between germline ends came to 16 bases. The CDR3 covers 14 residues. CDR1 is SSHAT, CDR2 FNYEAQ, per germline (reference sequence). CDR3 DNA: TGTGCCAGCAGCCCCGCCGGAACATTTGATGAGCAGTTCTTC. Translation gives CASSPAGTFDEQFF.

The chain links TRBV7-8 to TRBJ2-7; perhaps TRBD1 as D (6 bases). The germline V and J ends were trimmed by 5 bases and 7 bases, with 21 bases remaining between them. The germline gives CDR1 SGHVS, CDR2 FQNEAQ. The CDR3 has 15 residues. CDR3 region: CASSPMMDSPLEQYF. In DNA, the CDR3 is TGTGCCAGCAGCCCGATGATGGACAGCCCTCTGGAGCAGTACTTC.

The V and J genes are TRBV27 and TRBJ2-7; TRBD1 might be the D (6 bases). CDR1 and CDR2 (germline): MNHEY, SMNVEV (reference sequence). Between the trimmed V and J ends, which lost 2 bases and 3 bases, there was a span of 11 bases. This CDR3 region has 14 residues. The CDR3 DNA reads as TGTGCCAGCAGTTTAGGGGGCCATGGCTACGAGCAGTACTTC. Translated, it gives CASSLGGHGYEQYF.

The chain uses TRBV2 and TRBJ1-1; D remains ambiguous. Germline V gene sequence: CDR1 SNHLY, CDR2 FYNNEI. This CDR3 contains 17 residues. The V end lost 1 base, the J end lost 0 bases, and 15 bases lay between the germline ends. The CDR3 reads CASSEGTNRELNTEAFF. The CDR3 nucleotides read TGTGCCAGCAGTGAAGGGACTAATCGTGAGTTGAACACTGAAGCTTTCTTT. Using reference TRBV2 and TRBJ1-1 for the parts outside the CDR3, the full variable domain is EPEVTQTPSHQVTQMGQEVILRCVPISNHLYFYWYRQILGQKVEFLVSFYNNEISEKSEIFDDQFSVERPDGSNFTLKIRSTKLEDSAMYFCASSEGTNRELNTEAFFGQGTRLTVV.

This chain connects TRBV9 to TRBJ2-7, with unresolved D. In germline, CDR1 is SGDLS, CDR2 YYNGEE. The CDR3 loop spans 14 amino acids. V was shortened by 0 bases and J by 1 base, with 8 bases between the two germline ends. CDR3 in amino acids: CASSVVAESYEQYF. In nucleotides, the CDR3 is TGTGCCAGCAGCGTAGTTGCGGAGTCCTACGAGCAGTACTTC.

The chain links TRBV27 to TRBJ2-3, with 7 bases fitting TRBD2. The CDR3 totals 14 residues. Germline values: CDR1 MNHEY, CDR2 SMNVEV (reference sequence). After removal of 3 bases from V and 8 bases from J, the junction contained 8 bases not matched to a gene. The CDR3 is CASSFGGKGRTQYF. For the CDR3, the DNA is TGTGCCAGCAGTTTCGGGGGGAAGGGTCGTACGCAGTATTTT.

The CDR3 spells CASSVDRGNEQFF. Written as DNA, the CDR3 is TGTGCCAGCAGCGTAGATCGCGGCAATGAGCAGTTCTTC. This chain connects TRBV9 to TRBJ2-1, with D uncertain. Germline CDR1 SGDLS, CDR2 YYNGEE. This CDR3 is 13 amino acids long. V lost 0 bases and J lost 6, with 7 bases in between.

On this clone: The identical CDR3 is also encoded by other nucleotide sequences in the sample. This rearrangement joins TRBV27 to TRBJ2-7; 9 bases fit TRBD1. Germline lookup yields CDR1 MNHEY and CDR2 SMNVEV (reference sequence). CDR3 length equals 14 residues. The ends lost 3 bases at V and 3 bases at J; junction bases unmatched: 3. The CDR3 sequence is CASSFGTGHYEQYF. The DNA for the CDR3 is TGTGCCAGCAGTTTCGGGACAGGGCACTACGAGCAGTACTTC.

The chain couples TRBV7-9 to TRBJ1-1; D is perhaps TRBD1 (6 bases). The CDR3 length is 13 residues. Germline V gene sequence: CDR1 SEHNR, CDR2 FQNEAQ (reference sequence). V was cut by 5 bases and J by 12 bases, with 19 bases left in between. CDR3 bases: TGTGCCAGCAGCCCAGGACAGCCCGCCTCGACTTTCTTT. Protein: CASSPGQPASTFF.

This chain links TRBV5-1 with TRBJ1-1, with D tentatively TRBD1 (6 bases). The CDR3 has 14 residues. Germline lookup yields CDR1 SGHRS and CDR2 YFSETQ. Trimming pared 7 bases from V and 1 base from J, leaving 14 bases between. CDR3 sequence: CASSSGATNTEAFF. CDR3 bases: TGCGCCAGCTCCTCAGGGGCGACGAACACTGAAGCTTTCTTT.

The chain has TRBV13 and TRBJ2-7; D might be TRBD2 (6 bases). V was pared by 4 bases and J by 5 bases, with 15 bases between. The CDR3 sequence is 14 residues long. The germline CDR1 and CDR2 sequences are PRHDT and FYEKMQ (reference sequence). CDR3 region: CASSSRLVGNEQYF. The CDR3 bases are TGTGCCAGCAGCTCCAGACTAGTTGGGAACGAGCAGTACTTC.

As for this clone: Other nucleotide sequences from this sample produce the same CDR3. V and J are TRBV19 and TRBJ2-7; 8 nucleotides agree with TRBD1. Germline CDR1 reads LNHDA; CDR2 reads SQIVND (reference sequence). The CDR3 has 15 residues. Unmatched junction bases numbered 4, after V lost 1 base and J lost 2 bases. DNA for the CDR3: TGTGCCAGTAGTATAGGACAGGGGAGCACCTACGAGCAGTACTTC. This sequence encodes CASSIGQGSTYEQYF.

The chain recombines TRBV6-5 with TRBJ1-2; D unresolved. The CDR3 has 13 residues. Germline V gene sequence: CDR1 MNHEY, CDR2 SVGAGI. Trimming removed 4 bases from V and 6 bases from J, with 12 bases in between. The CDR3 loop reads CASSWTERNGYTF. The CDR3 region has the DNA TGTGCCAGCAGTTGGACCGAAAGGAATGGCTACACCTTC.

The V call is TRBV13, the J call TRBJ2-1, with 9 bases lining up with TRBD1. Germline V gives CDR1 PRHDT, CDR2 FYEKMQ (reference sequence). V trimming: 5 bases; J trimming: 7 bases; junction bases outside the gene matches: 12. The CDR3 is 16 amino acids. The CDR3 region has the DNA TGTGCCAGCAGCGCCGGACCGGGACAGGGACAAAATGAGCAGTTCTTC. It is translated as CASSAGPGQGQNEQFF.